These T cell receptor beta chains were read from a single sample in a study of cytomegalovirus exposure and HLA in healthy donors. Here immunoSEQ multiplex PCR was the method, and the copy in TCRdb shows in-frame clones only, minus some. The sample table includes some 46,000 clones. The specimen was PBMCs. These receptors came from a male donor in good health and CMV-seronegative. Both conserved end residues are trimmed from each CDR3. The D gene is left open where the match is weak.

v_call,j_call,d_call,cdr3_aa
TRBV5-1,TRBJ2-2,TRBD1,ASSLEGAGGELF
TRBV4-1,TRBJ2-7,TRBD2,ASSRTSRPGLAGGPAYEQY
TRBV7-9,.,.,ASSTDLSYEQY
TRBV27,TRBJ1-1,TRBD1,ASSVQGATEAF
TRBV19,TRBJ2-7,TRBD2,ASGISGSSVSEQY
TRBV5-1,TRBJ2-5,TRBD1,ASSIGTGSRGVETQY
TRBV5-5,TRBJ1-5,TRBD1,ASSLGGQGDQPQH
TRBV5-6,TRBJ2-1,TRBD2,ASSLAGTSGYNEQF
TRBV7-2,TRBJ2-5,TRBD2,ASSSSGTLYQETQY
TRBV4-3,TRBJ1-2,.,ASSQDILNSNFNYGYT
TRBV5-1,TRBJ2-7,.,ASSSGRVYEQY
TRBV4-1,TRBJ2-2,TRBD2,ASSQGLAGYTGELF
TRBV29-1,TRBJ1-5,.,SGANSNQPQH
TRBV29-1,TRBJ1-2,TRBD1,SVVGGDGYT
TRBV11-2,TRBJ1-4,TRBD1,ASSSPGQGRSEKLF
TRBV10-3,TRBJ2-4,.,AISESRSIQY
TRBV6-1,TRBJ2-1,.,ASSGVSGGFDEQF
TRBV28,TRBJ1-2,.,ASRWPHLSGYGYT
TRBV11-3,TRBJ2-1,TRBD2,ASSFAGRAGNEQF
TRBV4-2,.,TRBD2,ASSQLTALAGLSSYEQY
TRBV4-1,TRBJ2-5,.,ASSQGGREETQY
TRBV25-1,TRBJ2-3,TRBD2,ASRGGLRDTQY
TRBV6-1,TRBJ1-3,.,ASSEAQGYGNTIY